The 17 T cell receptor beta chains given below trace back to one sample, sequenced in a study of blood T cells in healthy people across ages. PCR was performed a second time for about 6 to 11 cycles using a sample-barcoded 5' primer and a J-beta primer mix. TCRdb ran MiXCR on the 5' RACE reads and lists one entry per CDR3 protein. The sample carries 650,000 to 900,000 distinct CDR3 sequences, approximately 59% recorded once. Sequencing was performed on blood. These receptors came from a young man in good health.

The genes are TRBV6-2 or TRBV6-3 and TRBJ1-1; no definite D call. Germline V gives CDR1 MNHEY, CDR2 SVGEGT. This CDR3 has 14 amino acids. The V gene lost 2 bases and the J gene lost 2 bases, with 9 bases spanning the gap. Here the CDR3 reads CASSYRPGNTEAFF. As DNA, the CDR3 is TGTGCCAGCAGTTACCGTCCTGGTAACACTGAAGCTTTCTTT.

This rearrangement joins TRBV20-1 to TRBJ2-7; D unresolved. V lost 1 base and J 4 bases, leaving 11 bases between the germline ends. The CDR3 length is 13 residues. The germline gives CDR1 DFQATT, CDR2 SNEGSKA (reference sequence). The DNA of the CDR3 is TGCAGTGCTAGAGGTGGGGTCGAATACGAGCAGTACTTC. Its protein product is CSARGGVEYEQYF.

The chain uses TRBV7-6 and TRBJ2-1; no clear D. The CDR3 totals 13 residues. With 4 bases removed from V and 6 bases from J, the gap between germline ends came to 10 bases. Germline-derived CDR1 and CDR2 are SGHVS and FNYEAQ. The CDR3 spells CASSSTMGNEQFF. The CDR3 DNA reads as TGTGCCAGCAGCTCCACAATGGGCAATGAGCAGTTCTTC.

The DNA for the CDR3 is TGCGCCAGCAGCAGCGACGGGTATCAGCCCCAGCATTTT. Its translation is CASSSDGYQPQHF. V gene TRBV5-1 combines with J gene TRBJ1-5; the D is unclear. Germline CDR1 SGHRS, CDR2 YFSETQ. The germline V and J ends were trimmed by 4 bases and 5 bases, with 10 bases remaining between them. CDR3 length equals 13 residues.

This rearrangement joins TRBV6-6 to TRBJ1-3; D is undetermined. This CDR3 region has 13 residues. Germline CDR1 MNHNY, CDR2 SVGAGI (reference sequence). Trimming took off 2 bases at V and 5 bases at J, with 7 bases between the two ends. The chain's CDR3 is CASSYRDRNTIYF. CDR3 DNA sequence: TGTGCCAGCAGTTACAGGGATAGAAACACCATATATTTT.

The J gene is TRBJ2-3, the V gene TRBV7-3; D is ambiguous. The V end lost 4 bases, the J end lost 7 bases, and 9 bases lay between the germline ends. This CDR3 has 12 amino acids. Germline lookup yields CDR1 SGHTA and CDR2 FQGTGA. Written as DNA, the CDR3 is TGTGCCAGCAGCTCCCCCGATAATACGCAGTATTTT. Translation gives CASSSPDNTQYF.

The chain's CDR3 is CATQPGEGRYEQYF. The CDR3 DNA reads as TGCGCCACCCAGCCCGGGGAGGGGAGGTACGAGCAGTACTTC. The chain recombines TRBV5-1 with TRBJ2-7; TRBD2 matches 7 bases. The CDR3 sequence is 14 residues long. CDR1 and CDR2 from the germline V gene are SGHRS and YFSETQ. After removal of 9 bases from V and 4 bases from J, the junction contained 13 bases not matched to a gene.

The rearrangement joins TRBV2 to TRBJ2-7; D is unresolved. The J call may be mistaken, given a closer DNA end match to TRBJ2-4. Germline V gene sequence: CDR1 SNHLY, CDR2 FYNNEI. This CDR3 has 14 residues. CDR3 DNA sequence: TGTGCCAGCGGAAGGTGGCAGGTCGAAAACATTCAGTACTTC. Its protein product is CASGRWQVENIQYF.

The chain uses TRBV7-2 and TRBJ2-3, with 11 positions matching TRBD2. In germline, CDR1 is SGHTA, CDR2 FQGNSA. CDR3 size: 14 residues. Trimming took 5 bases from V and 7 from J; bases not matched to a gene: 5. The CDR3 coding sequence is TGTGCCAGCAGCCCGACTAGCGGGATTTATACGCAGTATTTT. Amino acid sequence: CASSPTSGIYTQYF.

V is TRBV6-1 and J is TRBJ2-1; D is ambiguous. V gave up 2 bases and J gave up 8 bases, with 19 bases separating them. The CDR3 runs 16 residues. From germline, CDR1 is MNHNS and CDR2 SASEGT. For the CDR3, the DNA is TGTGCCAGCAGTGAACATGTGGCAGTAAGGGTGGATGAGCAGTTCTTC. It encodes CASSEHVAVRVDEQFF.

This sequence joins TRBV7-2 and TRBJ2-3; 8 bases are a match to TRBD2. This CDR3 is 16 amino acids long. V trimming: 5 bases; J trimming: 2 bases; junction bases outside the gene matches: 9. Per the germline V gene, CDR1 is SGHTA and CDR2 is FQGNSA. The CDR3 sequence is CASSRSGTRNTDTQYF. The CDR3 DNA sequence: TGTGCCAGCAGCCGAAGCGGGACTAGGAACACAGATACGCAGTATTTT.

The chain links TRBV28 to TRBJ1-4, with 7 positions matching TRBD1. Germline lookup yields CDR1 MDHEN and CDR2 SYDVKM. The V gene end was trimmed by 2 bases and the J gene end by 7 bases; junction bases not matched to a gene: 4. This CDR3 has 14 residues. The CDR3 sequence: CASSLEGAGEKLFF. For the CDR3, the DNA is TGTGCCAGCAGTTTAGAGGGGGCTGGTGAAAAACTGTTTTTT. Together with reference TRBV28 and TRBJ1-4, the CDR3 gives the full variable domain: DVKVTQSSRYLVKRTGEKVFLECVQDMDHENMFWYRQDPGLGLRLIYFSYDVKMKEKGDIPEGYSVSREKKERFSLILESASTNQTSMYLCASSLEGAGEKLFFGSGTQLSVL.

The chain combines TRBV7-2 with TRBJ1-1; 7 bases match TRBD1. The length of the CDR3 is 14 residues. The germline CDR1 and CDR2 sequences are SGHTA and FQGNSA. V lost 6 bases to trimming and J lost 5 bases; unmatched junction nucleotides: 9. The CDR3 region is CASSKTGRGTEAFF. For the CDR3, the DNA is TGTGCCAGCAGTAAGACAGGGCGGGGAACTGAAGCTTTCTTT.

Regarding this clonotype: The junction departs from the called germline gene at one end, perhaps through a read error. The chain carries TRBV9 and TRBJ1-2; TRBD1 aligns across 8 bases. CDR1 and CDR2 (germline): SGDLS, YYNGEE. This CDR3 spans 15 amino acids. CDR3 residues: CAGSPTPTGDYGYTF. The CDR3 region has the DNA TGTGCCGGCAGCCCAACCCCGACAGGGGACTATGGCTACACCTTC. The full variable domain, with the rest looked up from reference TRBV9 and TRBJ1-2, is DSGVTQTPKHLITATGQRVTLRCSPRSGDLSVYWYQQSLDQGLQFLIQYYNGEERAKGNILERFSAQQFPDLHSELNLSSLELGDSALYFCAGSPTPTGDYGYTFGSGTRLTVV.

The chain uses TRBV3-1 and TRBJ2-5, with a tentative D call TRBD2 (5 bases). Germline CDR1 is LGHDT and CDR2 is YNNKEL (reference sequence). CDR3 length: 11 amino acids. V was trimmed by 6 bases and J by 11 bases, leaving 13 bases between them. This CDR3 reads CASRQSREQYF. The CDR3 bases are TGTGCCAGCAGACAATCTAGGGAGCAGTACTTC.

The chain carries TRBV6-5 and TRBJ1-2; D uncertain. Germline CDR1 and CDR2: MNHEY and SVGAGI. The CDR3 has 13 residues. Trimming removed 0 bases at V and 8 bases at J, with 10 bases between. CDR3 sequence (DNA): TGTGCCAGCAGTTACTCGAACCGGGGAGGCTACACCTTC. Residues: CASSYSNRGGYTF.

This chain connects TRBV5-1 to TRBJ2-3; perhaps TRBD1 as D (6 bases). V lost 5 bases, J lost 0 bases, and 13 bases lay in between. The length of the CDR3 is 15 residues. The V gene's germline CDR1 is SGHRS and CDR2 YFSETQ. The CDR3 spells CASRGTGTSTDTQYF. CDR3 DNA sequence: TGCGCCAGCAGGGGAACCGGGACAAGCACAGATACGCAGTATTTT.